These 11 T cell receptor beta chains were all obtained from the same sample, sequenced in a study of blood T cell repertoires in COVID-19. Libraries were prepared by immunoSEQ multiplex PCR; TCRdb keeps only in-frame clonotypes and omits some of them. The table has some 270,000 clones, 75% to 90% seen once. What was sequenced was peripheral blood. The receptor source for this set is a woman aged 40 to 50 who had recovered from COVID-19.

The rearrangement joins TRBV7-2 to TRBJ2-7; no clear D. The germline V gene has CDR1 SGHTA and CDR2 FQGNSA. CDR3 length: 14 residues. V was clipped by 2 bases and J by 0 bases, with 8 bases between them. The CDR3 DNA is TGTGCCAGCAGCTTAATTGCCGGCTCCTACGAGCAGTACGTC. It encodes CASSLIAGSYEQYV.

V is TRBV5-4 and J is TRBJ2-1; D might be TRBD2 (6 bases). Germline values: CDR1 SGHNT, CDR2 YYREEE (reference sequence). The V end was cut by 3 bases, the J end by 3 bases, with 16 bases between. This CDR3 contains 16 residues. CDR3 in DNA: TGTGCCAGCAGCTGGGCGATGGGGGGAAGCTACAATGAGCAGTTCTTC. It specifies CASSWAMGGSYNEQFF.

The chain is built from TRBV5-1 and TRBJ2-2; TRBD2 agrees at 10 bases. The trim removed 4 bases at V and 6 bases at J, leaving 3 bases unmatched. CDR1 is SGHRS and CDR2 is YFSETQ in the germline V gene. The CDR3 has 14 residues. CDR3 residues: CASSPAGGPGELFF. The DNA of the CDR3 is TGCGCCAGCAGCCCAGCGGGGGGGCCCGGGGAGCTGTTTTTT.

The table lists this clone with a few counts. The V gene is TRBV7-6, the J gene TRBJ2-2; the D is unclear. V was cut by 4 bases and J by 5 bases, with 8 bases left in between. The CDR3 covers 13 residues. From germline, CDR1 is SGHVS and CDR2 FNYEAQ. The CDR3 DNA sequence: TGTGCCAGCAGCTACGTAGAAACCGGGGAGCTGTTTTTT. Its protein is CASSYVETGELFF.

The chain combines TRBV12-5 with TRBJ2-7; TRBD1 is a possible D gene (5 bases). The CDR3 runs to 12 residues. In germline, CDR1 is LGHNT, CDR2 FRNRAP. V was cut by 3 bases and J by 3 bases, with 6 bases left in between. CDR3 DNA sequence: TGTGCTAGTGGTTTTGACAGCTACGAGCAGTACTTC. It is translated as CASGFDSYEQYF.

This clone was detected only once. DNA for the CDR3: TGCGCCAGCTCAATTGGACAGGGGGCGAGAGATACGCAGTATTTT. This sequence encodes CASSIGQGARDTQYF. The genes are TRBV5-1 and TRBJ2-3; 11 positions match TRBD1. Germline trimming cut 7 bases from V and 5 bases from J; bases unmatched to any gene: 9. Looked up from germline, CDR1 is SGHRS and CDR2 is YFSETQ. There are 15 residues in the CDR3. Filled out from reference TRBV5-1 and TRBJ2-3, the complete variable domain reads KAGVTQTPRYLIKTRGQQVTLSCSPISGHRSVSWYQQTPGQGLQFLFEYFSETQRNKGNFPGRFSGRQFSNSRSEMNVSTLELGDSALYLCASSIGQGARDTQYFGPGTRLTVL.

The chain couples TRBV4-1 to TRBJ2-2; 7 bases align to TRBD1. Germline V gives CDR1 MGHRA, CDR2 YSYEKL. The CDR3 loop spans 13 amino acids. V lost 4 bases and J lost 9; bases outside the gene matches: 5. CDR3 nucleotide sequence: TGCGCCAGCAGCCCCCAGGGGGACCGGGAGCTGTTTTTT. Its protein is CASSPQGDRELFF.

V and J are TRBV6-5 and TRBJ1-4; TRBD1 matches at 7 bases. Germline V lookup: CDR1 MNHEY, CDR2 SVGAGI. This CDR3 has 13 residues. V lost 6 bases and J lost 4; bases outside the gene matches: 2. The CDR3 loop is CASRRDSNEKLFF. CDR3 in DNA: TGTGCCAGCAGGCGGGACAGTAATGAAAAACTGTTTTTT.

The J gene is TRBJ2-3, the V gene TRBV4-2, with 7 bases aligning to TRBD1. The CDR3 length is 14 residues. J was trimmed by 3 bases and V by 7 bases; bases with no gene match: 7. Per germline, CDR1 LGHNA and CDR2 YNFKEQ. The CDR3 DNA is TGTGCCAGCACCTTTTCAGGGGGAACAGATACGCAGTATTTT. Amino acids: CASTFSGGTDTQYF.

CDR3 in DNA: TGTGCCAGCAGCCGCTTAGGAGCACTCATCCTGGATTCGCAAGAGACCCAGTACTTC. Encoded protein: CASSRLGALILDSQETQYF. The gene calls are TRBV13 and TRBJ2-5, with no clear D. Germline CDR1 reads PRHDT; CDR2 reads FYEKMQ (reference sequence). The V gene lost 5 bases and the J gene lost 2 bases, with 27 bases spanning the gap. The CDR3 is 19 amino acids.

The chain couples TRBV19 to TRBJ2-1, with D maybe TRBD1 (6 bases). V was cut by 4 bases and J by 3 bases, with 10 bases left in between. The CDR3 loop spans 14 amino acids. Looked up from germline, CDR1 is LNHDA and CDR2 is SQIVND (reference sequence). The CDR3 coding sequence is TGTGCCAGTAGTAGGGGGCGCGTCTACAATGAGCAGTTCTTC. This gives the protein CASSRGRVYNEQFF. The whole variable domain, remainder taken from reference TRBV19 and TRBJ2-1, is DGGITQSPKYLFRKEGQNVTLSCEQNLNHDAMYWYRQDPGQGLRLIYYSQIVNDFQKGDIAEGYSVSREKKESFPLTVTSAQKNPTAFYLCASSRGRVYNEQFFGPGTRLTVL.